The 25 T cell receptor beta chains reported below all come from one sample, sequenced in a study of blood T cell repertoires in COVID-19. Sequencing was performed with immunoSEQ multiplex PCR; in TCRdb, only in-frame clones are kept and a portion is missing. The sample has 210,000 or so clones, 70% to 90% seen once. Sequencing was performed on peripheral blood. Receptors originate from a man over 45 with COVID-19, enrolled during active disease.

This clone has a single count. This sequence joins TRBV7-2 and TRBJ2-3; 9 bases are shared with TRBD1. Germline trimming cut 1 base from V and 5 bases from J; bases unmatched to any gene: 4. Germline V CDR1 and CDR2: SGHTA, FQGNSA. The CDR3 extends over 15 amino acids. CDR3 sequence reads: CASSLGGQGLDTQYF. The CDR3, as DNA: TGTGCCAGCAGCTTAGGCGGACAGGGGTTAGATACGCAGTATTTT.

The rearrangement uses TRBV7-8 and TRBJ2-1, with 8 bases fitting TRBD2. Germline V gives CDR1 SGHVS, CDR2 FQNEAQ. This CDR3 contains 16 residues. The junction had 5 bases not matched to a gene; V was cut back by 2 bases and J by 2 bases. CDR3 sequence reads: CASSLSGAGAYNEQFF. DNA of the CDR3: TGTGCCAGCAGCTTATCCGGAGCGGGGGCCTACAATGAGCAGTTCTTC. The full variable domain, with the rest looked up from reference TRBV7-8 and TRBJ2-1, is GAGVSQSPRYKVAKRGQDVALRCDPISGHVSLFWYQQALGQGPEFLTYFQNEAQLDKSGLPSDRFFAERPEGSVSTLKIQRTQQEDSAVYLCASSLSGAGAYNEQFFGPGTRLTVL.

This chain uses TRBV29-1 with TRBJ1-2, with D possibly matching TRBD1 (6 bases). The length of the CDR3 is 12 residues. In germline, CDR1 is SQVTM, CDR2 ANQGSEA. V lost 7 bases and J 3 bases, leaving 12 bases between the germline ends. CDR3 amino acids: CSAGVEHYGYTF. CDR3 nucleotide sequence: TGCAGCGCAGGGGTGGAACACTATGGCTACACCTTC.

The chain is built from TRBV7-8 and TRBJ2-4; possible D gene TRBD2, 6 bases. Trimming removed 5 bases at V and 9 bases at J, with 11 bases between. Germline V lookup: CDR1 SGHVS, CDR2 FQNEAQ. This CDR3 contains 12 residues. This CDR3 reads CASSPSEGIQYF. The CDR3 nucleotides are TGTGCCAGCAGCCCCTCGGAGGGCATTCAGTACTTC.

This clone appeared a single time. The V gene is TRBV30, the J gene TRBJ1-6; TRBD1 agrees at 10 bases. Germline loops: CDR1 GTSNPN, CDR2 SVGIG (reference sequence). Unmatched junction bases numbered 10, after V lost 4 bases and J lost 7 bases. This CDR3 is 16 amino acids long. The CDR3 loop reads CAWIPGQGYGNSPLHF. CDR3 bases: TGTGCCTGGATCCCGGGACAGGGGTATGGGAATTCACCCCTCCACTTT. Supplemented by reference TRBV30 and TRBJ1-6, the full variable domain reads SQTIHQWPATLVQPVGSPLSLECTVEGTSNPNLYWYRQAAGRGLQLLFYSVGIGQISSEVPQNLSASRPQDRQFILSSKKLLLSDSGFYLCAWIPGQGYGNSPLHFGNGTRLTVT.

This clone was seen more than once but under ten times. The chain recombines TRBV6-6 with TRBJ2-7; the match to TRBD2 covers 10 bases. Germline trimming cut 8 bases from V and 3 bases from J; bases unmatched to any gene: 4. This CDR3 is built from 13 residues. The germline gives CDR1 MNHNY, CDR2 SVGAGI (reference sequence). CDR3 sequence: CASRLAGDYEQYF. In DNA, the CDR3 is TGTGCCAGCCGTCTAGCGGGGGACTACGAGCAGTACTTC.

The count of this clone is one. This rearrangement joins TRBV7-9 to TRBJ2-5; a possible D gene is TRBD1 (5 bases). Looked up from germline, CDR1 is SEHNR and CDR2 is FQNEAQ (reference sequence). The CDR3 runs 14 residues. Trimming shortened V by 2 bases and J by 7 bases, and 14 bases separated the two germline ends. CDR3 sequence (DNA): TGTGCCAGCAGCTTAAGTACTTGGGGCTGGACCCAGTACTTC. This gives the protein CASSLSTWGWTQYF.

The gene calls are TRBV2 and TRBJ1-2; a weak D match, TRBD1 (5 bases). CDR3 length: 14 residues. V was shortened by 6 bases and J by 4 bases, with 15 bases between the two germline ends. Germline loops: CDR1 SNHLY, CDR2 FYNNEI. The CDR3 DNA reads TGTGCCAGCAGCTCTTCGGGCGGGGCCTATGGCTACACCTTC. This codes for CASSSSGGAYGYTF.

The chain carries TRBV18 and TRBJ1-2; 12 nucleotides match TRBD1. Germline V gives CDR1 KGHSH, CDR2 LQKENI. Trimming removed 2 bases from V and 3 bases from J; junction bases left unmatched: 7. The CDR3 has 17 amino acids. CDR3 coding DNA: TGTGCCAGCTCACCAACCGGGACAGGGGGCTCGGACTATGGCTACACCTTC. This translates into CASSPTGTGGSDYGYTF.

Written as DNA, the CDR3 is TGCGCCAGCAGCCGCACGGGACAGCACCGATACAATGAGCAGTTCTTC. It encodes CASSRTGQHRYNEQFF. The chain employs TRBV4-1 and TRBJ2-1, with 7 bases that match TRBD1. CDR3 length: 16 residues. Germline V gene lookup returns CDR1 MGHRA and CDR2 YSYEKL. The ends lost 4 bases at V and 4 bases at J; junction bases unmatched: 10.

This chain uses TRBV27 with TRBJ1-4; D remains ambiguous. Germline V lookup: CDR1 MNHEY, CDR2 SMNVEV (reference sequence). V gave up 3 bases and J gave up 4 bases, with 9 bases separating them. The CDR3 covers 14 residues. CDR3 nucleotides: TGTGCCAGCAGTTTCGATGGAGGTAATGAAAAACTGTTTTTT. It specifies CASSFDGGNEKLFF.

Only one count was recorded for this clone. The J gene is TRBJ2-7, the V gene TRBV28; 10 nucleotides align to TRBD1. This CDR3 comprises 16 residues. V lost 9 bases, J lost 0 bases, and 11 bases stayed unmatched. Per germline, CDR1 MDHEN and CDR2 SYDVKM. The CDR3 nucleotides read TGTGCCAGTTTTATGCCGGGACAGGGGAGCTCCTACGAGCAGTACTTC. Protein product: CASFMPGQGSSYEQYF.

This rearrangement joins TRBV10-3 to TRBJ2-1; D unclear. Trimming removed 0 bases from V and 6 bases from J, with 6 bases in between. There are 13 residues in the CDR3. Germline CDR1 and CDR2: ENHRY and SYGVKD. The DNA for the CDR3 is TGTGCCATCAGTGAGTCCCACATCAATGAGCAGTTCTTC. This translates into CAISESHINEQFF.

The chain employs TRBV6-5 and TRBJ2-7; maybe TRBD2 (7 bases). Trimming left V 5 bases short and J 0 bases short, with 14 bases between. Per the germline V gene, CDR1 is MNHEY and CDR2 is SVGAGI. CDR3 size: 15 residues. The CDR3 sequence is CASSPRGGASYEQYF. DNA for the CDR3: TGTGCCAGCAGTCCCCGAGGGGGGGCCTCCTACGAGCAGTACTTC.

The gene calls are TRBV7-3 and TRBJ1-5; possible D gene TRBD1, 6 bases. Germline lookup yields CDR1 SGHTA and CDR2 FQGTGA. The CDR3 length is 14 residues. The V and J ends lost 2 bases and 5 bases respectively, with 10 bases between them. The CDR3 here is CASSLLGGDQPQHF. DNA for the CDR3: TGTGCCAGCAGCTTACTTGGGGGCGATCAGCCCCAGCATTTT.

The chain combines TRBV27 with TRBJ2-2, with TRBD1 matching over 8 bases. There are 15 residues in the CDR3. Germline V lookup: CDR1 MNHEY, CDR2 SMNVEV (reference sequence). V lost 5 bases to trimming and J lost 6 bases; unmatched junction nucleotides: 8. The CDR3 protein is CASSPSTGGSGELFF. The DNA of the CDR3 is TGTGCCAGCAGTCCCTCAACAGGGGGGTCCGGGGAGCTGTTTTTT.

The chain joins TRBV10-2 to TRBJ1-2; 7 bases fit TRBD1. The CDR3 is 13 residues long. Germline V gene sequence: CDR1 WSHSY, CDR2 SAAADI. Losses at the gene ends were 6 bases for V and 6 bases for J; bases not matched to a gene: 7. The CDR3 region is CASRSTGVDGYTF. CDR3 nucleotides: TGCGCCAGCAGAAGTACAGGGGTGGATGGCTACACCTTC.

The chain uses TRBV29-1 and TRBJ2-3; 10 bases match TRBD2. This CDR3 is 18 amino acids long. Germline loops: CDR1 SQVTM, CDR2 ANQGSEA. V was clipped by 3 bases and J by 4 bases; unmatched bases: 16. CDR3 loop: CSVDRLAGWFYQADTQYF. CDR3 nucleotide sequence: TGCAGCGTTGACCGACTAGCGGGTTGGTTCTATCAGGCAGATACGCAGTATTTT.

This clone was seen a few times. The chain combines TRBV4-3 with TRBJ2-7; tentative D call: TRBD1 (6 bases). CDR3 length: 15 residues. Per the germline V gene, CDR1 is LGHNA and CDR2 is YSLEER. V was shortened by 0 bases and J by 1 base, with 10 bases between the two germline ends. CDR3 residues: CASSQDTQGSYEQYF. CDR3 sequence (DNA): TGCGCCAGCAGCCAAGATACACAGGGATCCTACGAGCAGTACTTC.

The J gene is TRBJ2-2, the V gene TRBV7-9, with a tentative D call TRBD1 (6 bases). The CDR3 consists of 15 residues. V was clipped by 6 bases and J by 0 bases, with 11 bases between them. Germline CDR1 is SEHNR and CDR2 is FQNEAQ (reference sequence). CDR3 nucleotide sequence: TGTGCCAGCAGTGTAGGACAGACGAACACCGGGGAGCTGTTTTTT. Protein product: CASSVGQTNTGELFF. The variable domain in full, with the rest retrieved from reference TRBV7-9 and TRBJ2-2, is DTGVSQNPRHKITKRGQNVTFRCDPISEHNRLYWYRQTLGQGPEFLTYFQNEAQLEKSRLLSDRFSAERPKGSFSTLEIQRTEQGDSAMYLCASSVGQTNTGELFFGEGSRLTVL.

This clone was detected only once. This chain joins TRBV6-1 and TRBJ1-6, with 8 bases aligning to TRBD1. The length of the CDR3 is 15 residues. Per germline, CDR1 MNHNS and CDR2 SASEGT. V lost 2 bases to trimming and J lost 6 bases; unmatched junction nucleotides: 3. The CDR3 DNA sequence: TGTGCCAGCAGTGAACCCGACAGGGGTAATTCACCCCTCCACTTT. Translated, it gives CASSEPDRGNSPLHF.

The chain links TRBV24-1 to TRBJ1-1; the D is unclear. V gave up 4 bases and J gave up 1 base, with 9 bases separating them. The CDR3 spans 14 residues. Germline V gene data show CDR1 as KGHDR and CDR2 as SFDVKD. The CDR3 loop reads CATSDNRGNTEAFF. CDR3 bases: TGTGCCACCAGTGACAACCGGGGGAACACTGAAGCTTTCTTT.

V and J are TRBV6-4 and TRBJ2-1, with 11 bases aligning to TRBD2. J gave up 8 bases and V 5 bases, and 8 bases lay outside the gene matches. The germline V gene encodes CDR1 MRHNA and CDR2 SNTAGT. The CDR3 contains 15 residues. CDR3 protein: CASSTSGGIVDEQFF. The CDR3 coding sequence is TGTGCCAGCAGTACTAGCGGGGGAATAGTGGATGAGCAGTTCTTC.

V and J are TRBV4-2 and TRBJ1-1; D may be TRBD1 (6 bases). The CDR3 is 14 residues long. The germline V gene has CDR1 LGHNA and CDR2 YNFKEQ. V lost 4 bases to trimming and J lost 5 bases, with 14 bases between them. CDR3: CASSLQQGRTEAFF. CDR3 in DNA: TGTGCCAGCAGCCTACAACAGGGAAGGACTGAAGCTTTCTTT.

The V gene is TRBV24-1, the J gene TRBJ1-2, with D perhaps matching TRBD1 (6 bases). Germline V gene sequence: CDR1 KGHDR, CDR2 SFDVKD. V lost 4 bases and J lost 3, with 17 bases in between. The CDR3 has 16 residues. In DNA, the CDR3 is TGTGCCACCAGTGACCCACAGGGAGCGGGGGACTATGGCTACACCTTC. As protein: CATSDPQGAGDYGYTF.